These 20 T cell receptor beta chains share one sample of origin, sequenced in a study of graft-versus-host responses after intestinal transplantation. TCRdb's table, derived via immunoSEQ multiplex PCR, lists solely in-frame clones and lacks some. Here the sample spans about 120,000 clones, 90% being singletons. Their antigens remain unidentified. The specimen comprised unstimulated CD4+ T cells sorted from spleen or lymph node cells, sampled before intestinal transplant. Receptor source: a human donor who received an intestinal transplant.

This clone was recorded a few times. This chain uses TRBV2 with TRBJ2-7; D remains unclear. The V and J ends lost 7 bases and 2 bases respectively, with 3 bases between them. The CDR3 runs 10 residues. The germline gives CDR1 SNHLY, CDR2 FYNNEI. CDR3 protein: CASNTYEQYF. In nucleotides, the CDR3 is TGTGCCAGCAACACCTACGAGCAGTACTTC.

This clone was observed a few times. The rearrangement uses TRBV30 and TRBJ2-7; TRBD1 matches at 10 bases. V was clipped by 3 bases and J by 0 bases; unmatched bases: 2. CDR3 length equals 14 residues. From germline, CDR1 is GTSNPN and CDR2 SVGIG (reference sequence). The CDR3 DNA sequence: TGTGCCTGGAGGAGACAGGGGGCCTCCTACGAGCAGTACTTC. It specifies CAWRRQGASYEQYF.

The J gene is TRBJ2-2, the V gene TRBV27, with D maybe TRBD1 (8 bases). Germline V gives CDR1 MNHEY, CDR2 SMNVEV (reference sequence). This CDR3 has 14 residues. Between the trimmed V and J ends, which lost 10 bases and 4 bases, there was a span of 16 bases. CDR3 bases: TGTGCCACTCACAGGGGGGGTGGCACCGGGGAGCTGTTTTTT. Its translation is CATHRGGGTGELFF.

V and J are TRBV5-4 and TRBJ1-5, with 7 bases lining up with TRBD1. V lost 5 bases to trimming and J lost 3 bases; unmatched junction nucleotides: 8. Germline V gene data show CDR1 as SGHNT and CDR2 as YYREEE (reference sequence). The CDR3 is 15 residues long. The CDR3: CASSPRDRDNQPQHF. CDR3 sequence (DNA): TGTGCCAGCAGTCCTCGCGACAGGGACAATCAGCCCCAGCATTTT.

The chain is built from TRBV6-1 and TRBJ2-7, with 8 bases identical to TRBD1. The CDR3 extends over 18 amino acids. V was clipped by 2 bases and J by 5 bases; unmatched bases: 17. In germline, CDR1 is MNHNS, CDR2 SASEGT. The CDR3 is CASSENRRGNRGKNEQYF. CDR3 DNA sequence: TGTGCCAGCAGTGAAAATCGTCGGGGGAACAGGGGGAAGAACGAGCAGTACTTC.

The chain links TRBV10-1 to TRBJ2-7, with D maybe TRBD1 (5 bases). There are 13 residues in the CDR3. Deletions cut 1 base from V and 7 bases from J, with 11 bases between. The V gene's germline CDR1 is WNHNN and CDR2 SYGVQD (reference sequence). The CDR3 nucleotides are TGCGCCAGCAGTGAGTGGCAGGGCGGAGAGCAGTACTTC. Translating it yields CASSEWQGGEQYF.

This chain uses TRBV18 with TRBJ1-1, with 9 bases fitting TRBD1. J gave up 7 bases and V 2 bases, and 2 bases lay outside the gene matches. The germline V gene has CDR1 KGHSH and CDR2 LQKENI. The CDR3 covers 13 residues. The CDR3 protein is CASSPTGGGEAFF. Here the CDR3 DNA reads TGTGCCAGCTCACCAACAGGGGGCGGTGAAGCTTTCTTT.

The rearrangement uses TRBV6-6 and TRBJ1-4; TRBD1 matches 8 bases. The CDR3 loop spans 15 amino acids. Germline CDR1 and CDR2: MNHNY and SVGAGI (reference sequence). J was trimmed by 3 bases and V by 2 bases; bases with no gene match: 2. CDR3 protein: CASSYAGQANEKLFF. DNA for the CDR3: TGTGCCAGCAGTTACGCGGGACAGGCTAATGAAAAACTGTTTTTT.

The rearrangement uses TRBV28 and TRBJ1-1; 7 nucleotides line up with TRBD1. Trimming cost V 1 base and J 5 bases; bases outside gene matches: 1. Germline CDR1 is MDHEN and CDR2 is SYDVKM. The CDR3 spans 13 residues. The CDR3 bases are TGTGCCAGCAGTTTATCCAGGGGGACTGAAGCTTTCTTT. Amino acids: CASSLSRGTEAFF.

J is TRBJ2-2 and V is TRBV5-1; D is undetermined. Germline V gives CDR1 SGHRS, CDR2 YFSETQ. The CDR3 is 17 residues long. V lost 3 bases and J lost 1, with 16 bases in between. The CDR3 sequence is CASSSTVVPLNTGELFF. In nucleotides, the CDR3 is TGCGCCAGCAGCTCCACTGTCGTACCCCTGAACACCGGGGAGCTGTTTTTT.

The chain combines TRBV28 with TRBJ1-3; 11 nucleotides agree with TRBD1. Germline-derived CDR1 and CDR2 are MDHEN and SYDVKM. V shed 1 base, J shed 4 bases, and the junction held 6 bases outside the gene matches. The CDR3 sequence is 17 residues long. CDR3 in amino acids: CASSLYGQGASGNTIYF. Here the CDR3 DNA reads TGTGCCAGCAGTTTATACGGACAGGGGGCTTCGGGAAACACCATATATTTT. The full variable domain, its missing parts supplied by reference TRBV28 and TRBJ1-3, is DVKVTQSSRYLVKRTGEKVFLECVQDMDHENMFWYRQDPGLGLRLIYFSYDVKMKEKGDIPEGYSVSREKKERFSLILESASTNQTSMYLCASSLYGQGASGNTIYFGEGSWLTVV.

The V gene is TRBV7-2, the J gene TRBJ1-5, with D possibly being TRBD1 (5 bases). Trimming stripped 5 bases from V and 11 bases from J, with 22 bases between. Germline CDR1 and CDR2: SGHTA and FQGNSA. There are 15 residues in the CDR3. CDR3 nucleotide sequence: TGTGCCAGCAGCCAGACCCGACAGACCCTCGGAGCCCAGCATTTT. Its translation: CASSQTRQTLGAQHF.

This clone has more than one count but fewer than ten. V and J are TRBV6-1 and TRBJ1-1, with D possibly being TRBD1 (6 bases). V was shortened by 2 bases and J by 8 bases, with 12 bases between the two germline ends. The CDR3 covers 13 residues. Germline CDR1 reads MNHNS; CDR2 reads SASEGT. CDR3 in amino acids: CASSERGTFEAFF. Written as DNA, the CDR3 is TGTGCCAGCAGTGAAAGGGGGACCTTCGAAGCTTTCTTT.

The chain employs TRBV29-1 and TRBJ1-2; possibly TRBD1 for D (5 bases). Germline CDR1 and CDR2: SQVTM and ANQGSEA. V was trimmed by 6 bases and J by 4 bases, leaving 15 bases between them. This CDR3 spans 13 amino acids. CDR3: CSVQGPPFYGYTF. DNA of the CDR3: TGCAGCGTCCAGGGTCCCCCCTTCTATGGCTACACCTTC.

CDR3 residues: CASSGGTSGRVRGNEQFF. As DNA, the CDR3 is TGTGCCAGCAGCGGTGGGACTAGCGGGAGGGTAAGGGGAAATGAGCAGTTCTTC. The V gene is TRBV7-2, the J gene TRBJ2-1; 16 bases agree with TRBD2. J was trimmed by 7 bases and V by 5 bases; bases with no gene match: 11. This CDR3 is built from 18 residues. Germline lookup yields CDR1 SGHTA and CDR2 FQGNSA.

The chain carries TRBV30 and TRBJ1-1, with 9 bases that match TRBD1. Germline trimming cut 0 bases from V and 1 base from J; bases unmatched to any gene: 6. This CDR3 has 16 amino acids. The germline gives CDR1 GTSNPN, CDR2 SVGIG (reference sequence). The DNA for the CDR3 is TGTGCCTGGAGTGTAGGGGGGACAGGGACGAACACTGAAGCTTTCTTT. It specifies CAWSVGGTGTNTEAFF.

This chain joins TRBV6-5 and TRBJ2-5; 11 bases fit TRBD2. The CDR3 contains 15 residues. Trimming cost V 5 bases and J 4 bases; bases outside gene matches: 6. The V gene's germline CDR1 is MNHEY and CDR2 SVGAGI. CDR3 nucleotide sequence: TGTGCCAGCAGTCGTAGCGGGGGGGCCTTAGAGACCCAGTACTTC. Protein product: CASSRSGGALETQYF.

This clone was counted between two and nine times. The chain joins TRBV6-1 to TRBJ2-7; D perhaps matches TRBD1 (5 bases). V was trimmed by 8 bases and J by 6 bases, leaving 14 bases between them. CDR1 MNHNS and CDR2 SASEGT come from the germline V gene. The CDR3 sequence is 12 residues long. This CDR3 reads CASGVRVGEQYF. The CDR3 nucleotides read TGTGCCAGCGGTGTCAGGGTGGGCGAGCAGTACTTC.

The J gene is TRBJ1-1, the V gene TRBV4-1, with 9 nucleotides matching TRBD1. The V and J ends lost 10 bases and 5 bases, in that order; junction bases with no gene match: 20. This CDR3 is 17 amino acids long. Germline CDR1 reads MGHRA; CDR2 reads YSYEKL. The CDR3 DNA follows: TGCGCCACCACCCCCAGTGGGACAGGGAAGACATGGACTGAAGCTTTCTTT. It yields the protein CATTPSGTGKTWTEAFF.

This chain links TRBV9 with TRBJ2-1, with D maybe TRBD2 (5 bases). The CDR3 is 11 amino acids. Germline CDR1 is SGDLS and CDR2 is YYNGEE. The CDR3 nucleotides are TGTGCTCCGGAGGACGACAATGAGCAGTTCTTC. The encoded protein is CAPEDDNEQFF.